One sample yielded the 10 T cell receptor beta chains listed below, sequenced in a study of Tregs in tolerant kidney transplant recipients. Only in-frame clones appear in the TCRdb table, and some are missing; sequencing was by immunoSEQ multiplex PCR. The sample holds some 240,000 clones, around 81% seen once. Sequencing used CD4+ T cells from blood. These receptors were collected from a human donor in good health.

This clone was counted between two and nine times. The rearrangement links TRBV6-1 to TRBJ2-3; D perhaps matches TRBD2 (5 bases). The CDR3 length is 14 residues. Germline lookup yields CDR1 MNHNS and CDR2 SASEGT. V was clipped by 5 bases and J by 2 bases, with 11 bases between them. The CDR3 nucleotides read TGTGCCAGCAGTATCCTAGCAGCCACAGATACGCAGTATTTT. It yields the protein CASSILAATDTQYF.

The rearrangement links TRBV20-1 to TRBJ1-2; D gene ambiguous. The germline gives CDR1 DFQATT, CDR2 SNEGSKA (reference sequence). Trimming removed 8 bases from V and 3 bases from J, with 10 bases in between. The CDR3 spans 11 residues. The CDR3 loop is CSHEVHYGYTF. In DNA, the CDR3 is TGCAGTCATGAGGTGCACTATGGCTACACCTTC.

The V and J genes are TRBV11-2 and TRBJ2-5, with 8 bases identical to TRBD2. J lost 3 bases, V lost 4 bases, and 13 bases had no gene match. Germline V CDR1 and CDR2: SGHAT, FQNNGV. The CDR3 loop spans 17 amino acids. In nucleotides, the CDR3 is TGTGCCAGCAGCTCCGGCCGGGGGGGAGGGCCGGAAGAGACCCAGTACTTC. Encoded protein: CASSSGRGGGPEETQYF.

This clone was counted once. The chain recombines TRBV20-1 with TRBJ2-7; 8 nucleotides agree with TRBD1. The germline gives CDR1 DFQATT, CDR2 SNEGSKA (reference sequence). The CDR3 runs to 11 residues. V shed 6 bases, J shed 6 bases, and the junction held 4 bases outside the gene matches. The CDR3 nucleotides are TGCAGTGCGTCGACAGGGGCCGAGCAGTACTTC. Amino acid sequence: CSASTGAEQYF.

The chain recombines TRBV25-1 with TRBJ1-4, with D unclear. The length of the CDR3 is 14 residues. Trimming removed 3 bases from V and 8 bases from J, with 13 bases in between. Looked up from germline, CDR1 is MGHDK and CDR2 is SYGVNS. CDR3: CASSEPGENEKLFF. The DNA of the CDR3 is TGTGCCAGCAGTGAGCCGGGAGAGAACGAAAAACTGTTTTTT.

The chain couples TRBV2 to TRBJ2-5; TRBD1 agrees at 7 bases. Germline V gene sequence: CDR1 SNHLY, CDR2 FYNNEI. CDR3 length: 15 amino acids. The V and J ends lost 4 bases and 5 bases, in that order; junction bases with no gene match: 10. The CDR3 DNA reads as TGTGCCAGCAGTGCAGGGGGTCGTGGGGTGGAGACCCAGTACTTC. Encoded protein: CASSAGGRGVETQYF.

The V gene is TRBV6-1, the J gene TRBJ2-7; 8 bases match TRBD1. Per germline, CDR1 MNHNS and CDR2 SASEGT. J gave up 3 bases and V 9 bases, and 7 bases lay outside the gene matches. The CDR3 is 13 residues long. The CDR3 DNA reads as TGTGCCAGTGCAATAGGACAGGGCTACGAGCAGTACTTC. It codes for CASAIGQGYEQYF.

The V gene is TRBV10-3, the J gene TRBJ2-5, with 9 nucleotides matching TRBD1. The tail of the sequence fits TRBJ2-7 better, so the J call may be wrong. The CDR3 sequence is 16 residues long. CDR1 ENHRY and CDR2 SYGVKD come from the germline V gene. The CDR3 loop reads CAISESPTGGSYEQYF. CDR3 nucleotides: TGTGCCATCAGTGAGTCTCCGACAGGGGGATCCTACGAGCAGTACTTC.

The chain employs TRBV7-2 and TRBJ1-5; a weak D match, TRBD1 (6 bases). From germline, CDR1 is SGHTA and CDR2 FQGNSA. With 1 base removed from V and 4 bases from J, the gap between germline ends came to 11 bases. This CDR3 comprises 15 residues. For the CDR3, the DNA is TGTGCCAGCAGCTTAGAGGGGGGGCGGAATCAGCCCCAGCATTTT. The encoded protein is CASSLEGGRNQPQHF.

The chain couples TRBV11-1 to TRBJ2-3, with 8 bases fitting TRBD1. CDR3 size: 16 residues. V lost 4 bases, J lost 3 bases, and 9 bases stayed unmatched. CDR1 and CDR2 from the germline V gene are SGHAT and FQDESV (reference sequence). CDR3 sequence reads: CASSSLTGQGTDTQYF. CDR3 sequence (DNA): TGTGCCAGCAGCTCGTTGACTGGACAGGGTACAGATACGCAGTATTTT.